What follows describes a single TCR beta chain. Its antigen is as yet unknown. Despite likely unrecorded immune exposures, the donors were nominally healthy at the time of sampling. The data derive from a study of cytomegalovirus exposure and HLA in healthy donors. With 2 bases removed from V and 6 bases from J, the gap between germline ends came to 11 bases. The CDR3 length is 12 residues. CDR1 GTSNPN and CDR2 SVGIG come from the germline V gene (reference sequence). General study results and limits: Among CMV-associated TCR beta chains, most appeared HLA-restricted in a later analysis. In a later analysis, a missense DCLRE1C variant was linked to TCR beta V- and J-gene trimming.

The PCR employed 60 Vbeta primers together with 13 Jbeta primers. Sequencing was performed with immunoSEQ multiplex PCR; in TCRdb, only in-frame clones are kept and a portion is missing. The sample holds roughly 93,000 clones; over 65% are singletons and the top ten take less than 2%. The sequenced material came from PBMCs. This sequence joins TRBV30 and TRBJ2-7, with a tentative D call TRBD1 (5 bases). The sequence was collected from a male donor in good health and CMV-seronegative. In DNA, the CDR3 is TGTGCCTGGAGTCCGCAGGGTAGCGAGCAGTACTTC. Translation: CAWSPQGSEQYF.